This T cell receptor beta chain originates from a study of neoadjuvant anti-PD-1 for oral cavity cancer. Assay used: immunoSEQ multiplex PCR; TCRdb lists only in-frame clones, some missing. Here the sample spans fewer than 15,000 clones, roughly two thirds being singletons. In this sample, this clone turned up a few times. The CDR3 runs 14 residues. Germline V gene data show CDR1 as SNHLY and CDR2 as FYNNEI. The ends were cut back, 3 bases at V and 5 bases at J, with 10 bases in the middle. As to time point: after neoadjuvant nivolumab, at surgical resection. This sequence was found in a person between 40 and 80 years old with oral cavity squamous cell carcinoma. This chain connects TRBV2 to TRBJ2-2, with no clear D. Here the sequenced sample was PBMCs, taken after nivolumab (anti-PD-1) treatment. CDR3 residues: CASSEQAVTGELFF. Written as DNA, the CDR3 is TGTGCCAGCAGTGAGCAGGCCGTAACCGGGGAGCTGTTTTTT.